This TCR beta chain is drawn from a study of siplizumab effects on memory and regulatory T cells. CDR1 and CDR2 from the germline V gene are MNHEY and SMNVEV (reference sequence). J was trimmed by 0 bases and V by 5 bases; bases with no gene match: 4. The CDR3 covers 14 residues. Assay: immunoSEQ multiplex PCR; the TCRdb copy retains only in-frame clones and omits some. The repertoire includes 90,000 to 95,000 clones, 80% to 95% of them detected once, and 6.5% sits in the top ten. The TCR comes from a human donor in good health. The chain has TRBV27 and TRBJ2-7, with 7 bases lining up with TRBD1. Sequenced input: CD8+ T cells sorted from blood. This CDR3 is CASSTWTGSYEQYF. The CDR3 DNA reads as TGTGCCAGCAGTACCTGGACAGGCTCCTACGAGCAGTACTTC.